The 10 T cell receptor beta chains reported below all come from one sample, sequenced in a study of cytomegalovirus exposure and HLA in healthy donors. PCR used 60 Vbeta primers and 13 Jbeta primers. TCRdb's table, derived via immunoSEQ multiplex PCR, lists solely in-frame clones and lacks some. The sample has approximately 150,000 clones; 76% are singletons. The sample comprised PBMCs. These receptors were collected from a middle-aged woman in good health and CMV-seronegative.

The chain combines TRBV5-1 with TRBJ1-1, with D maybe TRBD1 (6 bases). There are 15 residues in the CDR3. The V gene's germline CDR1 is SGHRS and CDR2 YFSETQ. V was pared by 1 base and J by 1 base, with 11 bases between. The CDR3 nucleotides read TGCGCCAGCAGCTTGTGGTGGACAGAGAACACTGAAGCTTTCTTT. Amino acids: CASSLWWTENTEAFF.

The chain recombines TRBV19 with TRBJ1-2, with a weak D call TRBD1 (5 bases). Germline-derived CDR1 and CDR2 are LNHDA and SQIVND (reference sequence). V was trimmed by 8 bases and J by 2 bases, leaving 21 bases between them. The CDR3 spans 16 residues. The DNA of the CDR3 is TGTGCCAGTCAAGGGGCAGCGAGCGAAACCAACTATGGCTACACCTTC. This translates into CASQGAASETNYGYTF.

This clone was seen more than once but under ten times. The V gene is TRBV6-4, the J gene TRBJ2-3, with 10 bases that match TRBD1. The CDR3 extends over 13 amino acids. Germline-derived CDR1 and CDR2 are MRHNA and SNTAGT. J lost 9 bases, V lost 5 bases, and 5 bases had no gene match. The CDR3 loop reads CASSIRDRGTQYF. As DNA, the CDR3 is TGTGCCAGCAGTATCCGGGACAGGGGAACGCAGTATTTT.

V and J are TRBV29-1 and TRBJ1-1, with unresolved D. The CDR3 is made up of 12 amino acids. The V end lost 0 bases, the J end lost 8 bases, and 10 bases lay between the germline ends. CDR1 and CDR2 (germline): SQVTM, ANQGSEA. The CDR3 protein is CSVEDGSPEAFF. The DNA of the CDR3 is TGCAGCGTTGAAGATGGCTCCCCCGAAGCTTTCTTT.

Only a few counts were recorded for this clone. V is TRBV28 and J is TRBJ2-3; D is possibly TRBD2 (6 bases). Germline assignment: CDR1 MDHEN and CDR2 SYDVKM. V was shortened by 6 bases and J by 0 bases, with 10 bases between the two germline ends. This CDR3 has 14 amino acids. CDR3 sequence (DNA): TGTGCCAGCAGGGTGGGGACTAGCACAGATACGCAGTATTTT. Its translation is CASRVGTSTDTQYF.

This clone showed up just a few times. J is TRBJ1-5 and V is TRBV15, with D hard to call. The CDR3 sequence is 16 residues long. V gave up 0 bases and J gave up 5 bases, with 14 bases separating them. CDR1 is LNHNV, CDR2 YYDKDF, per germline (reference sequence). CDR3 protein: CATSRDFSGSDQPQHF. The CDR3 DNA reads TGTGCCACCAGCAGAGATTTCTCGGGGTCAGATCAGCCCCAGCATTTT.

The chain joins TRBV5-1 to TRBJ1-2, with a possible D match to TRBD1 (6 bases). CDR3 length: 15 residues. The germline V gene encodes CDR1 SGHRS and CDR2 YFSETQ. Trimming left V 0 bases short and J 6 bases short, with 15 bases between. CDR3 DNA sequence: TGCGCCAGCAGCTTGGACAGGGCCTTAGGGGATGGCTACACCTTC. Protein sequence: CASSLDRALGDGYTF.

The chain combines TRBV13 with TRBJ1-1, with no clear D. Per the germline V gene, CDR1 is PRHDT and CDR2 is FYEKMQ (reference sequence). The CDR3 totals 14 residues. V lost 0 bases, J lost 10 bases, and 15 bases lay in between. CDR3 loop: CASSLGYATEGAFF. The CDR3 bases are TGTGCCAGCAGCTTAGGGTACGCTACAGAGGGAGCTTTCTTT.

The J gene is TRBJ2-5, the V gene TRBV9, with 13 bases matching TRBD2. The CDR3 has 16 residues. V shed 2 bases and J 1 base; nucleotides not matched to a gene: 2. CDR1 SGDLS and CDR2 YYNGEE come from the germline V gene. DNA of the CDR3: TGTGCCAGCAGCGTCGGGACTAGCGGGGCCCAAGAGACCCAGTACTTC. Translation: CASSVGTSGAQETQYF.

This clone appeared a few times. V usage is TRBV2 and J usage is TRBJ1-5, with TRBD1 matching 9 bases. The CDR3 runs 14 residues. V lost 6 bases, J lost 6 bases, and 6 bases stayed unmatched. CDR1 and CDR2 from the germline V gene are SNHLY and FYNNEI. DNA for the CDR3: TGTGCCAGCAGCAGACAGGGGGGCGGTCAGCCCCAGCATTTT. This translates into CASSRQGGGQPQHF. The full variable domain, its missing parts supplied by reference TRBV2 and TRBJ1-5, is EPEVTQTPSHQVTQMGQEVILRCVPISNHLYFYWYRQILGQKVEFLVSFYNNEISEKSEIFDDQFSVERPDGSNFTLKIRSTKLEDSAMYFCASSRQGGGQPQHFGDGTRLSIL.